This T cell receptor beta chain was captured by sequencing in a study of shared clonotypes between healthy human individuals. Study at large: Plates per donor: three CD4 naive, three CD4 memory, two CD8 naive, one CD8 memory.

Donors, healthy HIV-negative adults, lacked recent acute infections or vaccinations. The study's findings and limits: Approximately 5.3% was the fraction of naive CD4 clonotypes found shared across several donors.

Trimming took 4 bases from V and 1 from J, leaving 16 bases between them. This CDR3 spans 16 amino acids. Germline V gene sequence: CDR1 LGHNA, CDR2 YSLEER. As regards this clone: What it binds is unknown.

Sequencing was at deep level. Method: immunoSEQ multiplex PCR; TCRdb's copy keeps in-frame clones and lacks some. The data hold about 1.1 million clones, with approximately 80% observed a single time. Input material: memory CD4+ T cells from PBMCs. Subset defined: CD45RA-negative fraction. The rearrangement links TRBV4-3 to TRBJ1-2; TRBD1 is a possible D gene (6 bases). This TCR was recovered from a man younger than 35 in good health. Some clones in this sample may be carry-over from other donors' samples. The CDR3 region is CASSRGQGESNYGYTF. The CDR3 nucleotides read TGCGCCAGCAGCCGGGGGCAGGGCGAGAGTAACTATGGCTACACCTTC.